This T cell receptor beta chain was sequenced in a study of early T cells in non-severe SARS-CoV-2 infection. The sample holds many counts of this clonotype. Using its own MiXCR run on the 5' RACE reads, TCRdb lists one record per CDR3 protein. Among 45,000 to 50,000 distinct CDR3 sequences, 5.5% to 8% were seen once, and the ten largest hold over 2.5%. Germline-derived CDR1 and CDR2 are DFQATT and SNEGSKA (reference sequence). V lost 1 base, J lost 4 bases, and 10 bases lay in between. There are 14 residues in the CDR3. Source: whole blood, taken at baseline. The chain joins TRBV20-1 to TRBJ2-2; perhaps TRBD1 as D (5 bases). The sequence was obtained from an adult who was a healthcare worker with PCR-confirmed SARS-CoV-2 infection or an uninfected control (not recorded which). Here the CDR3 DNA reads TGCAGTGCTAGAGGGGGCTCGGTCACCGGGGAGCTGTTTTTT. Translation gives CSARGGSVTGELFF.